The present entry profiles one T cell receptor (beta chain) with its context. The CDR3 is made up of 13 amino acids. V was pared by 4 bases and J by 3 bases, with 8 bases between. Per the germline V gene, CDR1 is SEHNR and CDR2 is FQNEAQ (reference sequence). The data belong to a study of Ad26.COV2.S vaccination and SARS-CoV-2 variants. Here immunoSEQ multiplex PCR was the method, and the copy in TCRdb shows in-frame clones only, minus some. Found here are about 350,000 clones, approximately 86% of them singletons; the top ten hold roughly 10%. Described treatment: roughly 19 received Ad26.COV2.S at low or high dose, single or two shots; about five received placebo; per-sample allocation not given. The investigators took samples on day 63 after the first vaccine or placebo injection. This person who donated was an adult of 18-55 years in Boston.

This material consisted of peripheral blood, taken in a trial of Ad26.COV2.S vaccine versus placebo. The rearrangement uses TRBV7-9 and TRBJ2-3; the D is unclear. This TCR was recovered from a person between 18 and 60 years old who received the Ad26.COV2.S COVID-19 vaccine or a placebo. The CDR3 DNA follows: TGTGCCAGCAGCTCCTATGGGACAGATACGCAGTATTTT. It translates to CASSSYGTDTQYF.